Shown below are 16 T cell receptor beta chains from a single sample sequenced in a study of CD8 T cells in ankylosing spondylitis. These receptors' targets are unknown. Regarding the study as a whole: One TCR beta motif, made up of eight or nine highly homologous variants, appeared characteristic of ankylosing spondylitis blood.

TCRdb passed the 5' RACE reads through MiXCR, listing each CDR3 protein once. The sample lists more than 100,000 distinct CDR3 sequences, roughly 17% occurring once. Source material: blood, either unsorted or a sorted T cell fraction (not recorded which). The receptor set was obtained from a male donor with ankylosing spondylitis.

The genes are TRBV2 and TRBJ1-2; tentatively, D is TRBD1 (5 bases). The V gene lost 7 bases and the J gene lost 4 bases, with 19 bases spanning the gap. Germline CDR1 reads SNHLY; CDR2 reads FYNNEI. The CDR3 loop spans 15 amino acids. CDR3 in DNA: TGTGCCAGCACCCAGGAGGGGCCGCTAGGCTATGGCTACACCTTC. Translating it yields CASTQEGPLGYGYTF.

This clonotype was seen only a few times. The chain combines TRBV29-1 with TRBJ1-4; 7 bases agree with TRBD1. Germline V gene lookup returns CDR1 SQVTM and CDR2 ANQGSEA. Trimming took 7 bases from V and 3 from J; bases not matched to a gene: 5. The CDR3 totals 13 residues. The chain's CDR3 is CSATGDPNEKLFF. The CDR3 DNA sequence: TGCAGCGCCACAGGGGACCCTAATGAAAAACTGTTTTTT.

This clonotype occurred a few times. V gene TRBV10-3 combines with J gene TRBJ2-1; D is unclear. The CDR3 length is 12 residues. Per germline, CDR1 ENHRY and CDR2 SYGVKD. The V end lost 0 bases, the J end lost 9 bases, and 6 bases lay between the germline ends. The CDR3 reads CAISESSSEQFF. The CDR3 DNA reads as TGTGCCATCAGTGAGTCGAGCTCTGAGCAGTTCTTC.

This chain uses TRBV9 with TRBJ2-1; D gene uncertain. Deletions cut 0 bases from V and 2 bases from J, with 6 bases between. CDR1 and CDR2 from the germline V gene are SGDLS and YYNGEE. The CDR3 sequence is 14 residues long. CDR3 nucleotides: TGTGCCAGCAGCGTAGATCTAGCCTACAATGAGCAGTTCTTC. It yields the protein CASSVDLAYNEQFF.

This clonotype was picked up a small number of times. This chain joins TRBV27 and TRBJ2-7; tentatively, D is TRBD1 (5 bases). The germline V and J ends were trimmed by 2 bases and 5 bases, with 13 bases remaining between them. This CDR3 has 14 amino acids. Germline V lookup: CDR1 MNHEY, CDR2 SMNVEV (reference sequence). The CDR3 loop is CASSLLPGIDEQYF. CDR3 sequence (DNA): TGTGCCAGCAGTTTACTCCCAGGGATCGACGAGCAGTACTTC.

This clonotype was found a few times. This chain links TRBV6-1 with TRBJ1-4; 7 bases fit TRBD1. CDR1 is MNHNS, CDR2 SASEGT, per germline. J gave up 8 bases and V 5 bases, and 8 bases lay outside the gene matches. The CDR3 sequence is 14 residues long. The CDR3 sequence: CASSKQGFGEKLFF. The CDR3 DNA sequence: TGTGCCAGCAGTAAACAGGGGTTTGGGGAAAAACTGTTTTTT.

In this sample, this clonotype turned up once. The rearrangement joins TRBV6-2 or TRBV6-3 to TRBJ2-6, with 9 bases identical to TRBD1. The CDR3 runs to 21 residues. CDR1 and CDR2 from the germline V gene are MNHEY and SVGEGT. V lost 2 bases, J lost 3 bases, and 17 bases stayed unmatched. The CDR3 here is CASSYGLPLTGGVYGANVLTF. For the CDR3, the DNA is TGTGCCAGCAGTTACGGGCTCCCCCTTACAGGGGGCGTCTATGGGGCCAACGTCCTGACTTTC.

The chain combines TRBV20-1 with TRBJ1-2, with TRBD1 identical over 7 bases. The CDR3 totals 13 residues. The ends lost 6 bases at V and 2 bases at J; junction bases unmatched: 6. The germline V gene has CDR1 DFQATT and CDR2 SNEGSKA (reference sequence). Here the CDR3 DNA reads TGCAGTGCCCGGGGACAGAGGAACTATGGCTACACCTTC. This gives the protein CSARGQRNYGYTF.

At least ten counts were recorded for this clonotype. One end of the junction is discordant with germline, which a read error may explain. CDR3 DNA: TGCGCCAGCAGCTCCGGGACTAGCGGTTACAATGAGCAGTTCTTC. It yields the protein CASSSGTSGYNEQFF. The chain is built from TRBV27 and TRBJ2-1; 11 nucleotides align to TRBD2. The CDR3 length is 15 residues. From germline, CDR1 is MNHEY and CDR2 SMNVEV (reference sequence).

This clonotype appeared a few times. The V gene is TRBV6-6, the J gene TRBJ2-7; D unresolved. This CDR3 contains 13 residues. Looked up from germline, CDR1 is MNHNY and CDR2 is SVGAGI (reference sequence). V lost 5 bases and J 0 bases, leaving 8 bases between the germline ends. The CDR3 spells CASSHSFSYEQYF. The CDR3, as DNA: TGTGCCAGCAGTCACAGTTTCTCCTACGAGCAGTACTTC.

This rearrangement joins TRBV7-8 to TRBJ1-6; D remains unclear. CDR3 length: 14 amino acids. The germline V gene encodes CDR1 SGHVS and CDR2 FQNEAQ. V lost 5 bases and J 12 bases, leaving 17 bases between the germline ends. CDR3 coding DNA: TGTGCCAGCAGCACCGCTTTTTCAGGCGTACCCCTCCACTTT. Its translation: CASSTAFSGVPLHF.

There are a few counts of this clonotype. The CDR3 DNA reads TGTGCCAGCAGTTGGACAGGGGGTGAGGCCGGCTACACCTTC. Translation gives CASSWTGGEAGYTF. The gene calls are TRBV12-3 or TRBV12-4 and TRBJ1-2, with 10 bases fitting TRBD1. Trimming took 4 bases from V and 8 from J; bases not matched to a gene: 7. The CDR3 consists of 14 residues.

J is TRBJ1-2 and V is TRBV27; 7 bases match TRBD1. Trimming cost V 7 bases and J 6 bases; bases outside gene matches: 8. Germline V lookup: CDR1 MNHEY, CDR2 SMNVEV (reference sequence). This CDR3 contains 13 residues. CDR3 DNA sequence: TGTGCCAGCAAAAGGTTAGGGGGCCATGGCTACACCTTC. Translated, it gives CASKRLGGHGYTF.

The chain is built from TRBV13 and TRBJ2-2; D call uncertain. The CDR3 is 15 residues long. Germline assignment: CDR1 PRHDT and CDR2 FYEKMQ (reference sequence). Deletions cut 4 bases from V and 1 base from J, with 10 bases between. The DNA of the CDR3 is TGTGCCAGCAGCTCCCACTCCAAGAACACCGGGGAGCTGTTTTTT. This encodes CASSSHSKNTGELFF.

This clonotype occurred many times. The gene calls are TRBV12-3 or TRBV12-4 and TRBJ2-1; possible D gene TRBD2, 5 bases. The V gene lost 6 bases and the J gene lost 4 bases, with 19 bases spanning the gap. The CDR3 consists of 16 residues. The DNA for the CDR3 is TGTGCCAGCAGGCCGGGATCGGCAGGAAGTTACAATGAGCAGTTCTTC. Translating it yields CASRPGSAGSYNEQFF.

The chain recombines TRBV7-8 with TRBJ1-2; D is unresolved. The V end was cut by 3 bases, the J end by 6 bases, with 8 bases between. CDR3 size: 12 residues. Germline CDR1 reads SGHVS; CDR2 reads FQNEAQ. This chain's CDR3 is CASSLGFDGYTF. The CDR3 DNA sequence: TGTGCCAGCAGCTTGGGTTTTGATGGCTACACCTTC.